This T cell receptor (beta chain) was sequenced for a study of cytomegalovirus exposure and HLA in healthy donors. Amplification used 60 Vbeta primers and 13 Jbeta primers. Original processing methods: In a later analysis, the count reached 80 million or so unique TCR beta chains, with 8.5 million to 14 million shared. Measured with immunoSEQ multiplex PCR; TCRdb has only the in-frame clones, and not every one. V and J calls and clone size follow that table, whereas D and trimming were derived from the DNA. The sample consists of about 140,000 clones, 79% of them appearing once. Study findings and constraints: Presence/absence analyses took donor sequencing depth as roughly uniform. Association of 16,951 TCR beta sequences with HLA alleles was found at 0.05 false discovery rate in a later analysis.

This CDR3 has 16 amino acids. The V segment lost 0 bases and the J segment 5 bases; nucleotides outside the gene matches: 7. Germline V gene sequence: CDR1 MGHRA, CDR2 YSYEKL. About this clone itself: Its antigen is currently unknown.

The TCR originated in a female donor in good health and CMV-seronegative. V usage is TRBV4-1 and J usage is TRBJ1-2; 9 bases match TRBD1. Sequenced sample: PBMCs. CDR3 sequence (DNA): TGCGCCAGCAGCCAAGACCTACCCGGGACAGGGTATGGCTACACCTTC. Its translation: CASSQDLPGTGYGYTF.